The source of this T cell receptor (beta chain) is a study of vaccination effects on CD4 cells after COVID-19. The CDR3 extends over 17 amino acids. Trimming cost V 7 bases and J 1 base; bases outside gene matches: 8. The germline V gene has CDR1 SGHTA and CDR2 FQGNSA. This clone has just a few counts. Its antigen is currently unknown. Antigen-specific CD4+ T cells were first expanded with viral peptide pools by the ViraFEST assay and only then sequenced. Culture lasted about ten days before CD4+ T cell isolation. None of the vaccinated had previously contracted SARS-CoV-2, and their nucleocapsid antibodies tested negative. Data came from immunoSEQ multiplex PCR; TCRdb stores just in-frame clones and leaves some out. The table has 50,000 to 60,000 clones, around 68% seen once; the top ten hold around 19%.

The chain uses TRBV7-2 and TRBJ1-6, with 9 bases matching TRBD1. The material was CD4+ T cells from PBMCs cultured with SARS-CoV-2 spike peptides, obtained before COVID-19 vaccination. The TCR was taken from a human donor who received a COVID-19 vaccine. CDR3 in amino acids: CASTPGQGRSYNSPLHF. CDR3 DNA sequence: TGTGCCAGCACCCCCGGACAGGGGAGGTCCTATAATTCACCCCTCCACTTT. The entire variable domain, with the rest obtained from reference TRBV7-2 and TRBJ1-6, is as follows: GAGVSQSPSNKVTEKGKDVELRCDPISGHTALYWYRQSLGQGLEFLIYFQGNSAPDKSGLPSDRFSAERTGGSVSTLTIQRTQQEDSAVYLCASTPGQGRSYNSPLHFGNGTRLTVT.